Described below is a single T cell receptor (beta chain) sequence and its context. Its matching antigen is unknown. The sample's time point: baseline, week 1 (first vaccination visit). Treatment: pre-vaccination baseline after standard-of-care therapy. Each of the donors came in with new WHO grade 3 or 4 astrocytomas that were IDH1-mutant and ATRX-lost. This sample was included in a study of a mutant IDH1 vaccine in newly diagnosed glioma. Findings and limits, study-wide: Of all patients, approximately 93% showed vaccine-induced immune responses.

Generated by immunoSEQ multiplex PCR, the TCRdb table keeps only in-frame clones and is missing some. The sample includes tens of thousands of clones, roughly 87% of them seen just once. This CDR3 contains 13 residues. The V end was cut by 5 bases, the J end by 0 bases, with 7 bases between. Looked up from germline, CDR1 is ENHRY and CDR2 is SYGVKD. The input for sequencing was PBMCs, taken from a glioma patient treated with radiotherapy, temozolomide or both. This TCR came from a man aged 40-49 years with glioma. Some clones in this sample may be carry-over from other donors' samples. This chain links TRBV10-3 with TRBJ1-1; no clear D gene. This chain's CDR3 is CAISTQVNTEAFF. CDR3 nucleotides: TGTGCCATCAGTACCCAGGTGAACACTGAAGCTTTCTTT.